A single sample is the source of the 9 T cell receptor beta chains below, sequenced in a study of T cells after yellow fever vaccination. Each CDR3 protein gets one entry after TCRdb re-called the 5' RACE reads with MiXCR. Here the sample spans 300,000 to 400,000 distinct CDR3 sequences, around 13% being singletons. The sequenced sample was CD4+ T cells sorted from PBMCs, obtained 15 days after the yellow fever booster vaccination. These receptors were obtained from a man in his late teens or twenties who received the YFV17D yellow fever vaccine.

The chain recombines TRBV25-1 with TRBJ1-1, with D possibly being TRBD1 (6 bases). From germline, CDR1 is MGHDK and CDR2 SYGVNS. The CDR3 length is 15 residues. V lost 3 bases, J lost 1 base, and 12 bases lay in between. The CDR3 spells CASSDPAGANTEAFF. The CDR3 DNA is TGTGCCAGCAGTGACCCCGCAGGGGCGAACACTGAAGCTTTCTTT. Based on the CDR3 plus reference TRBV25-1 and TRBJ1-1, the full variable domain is EADIYQTPRYLVIGTGKKITLECSQTMGHDKMYWYQQDPGMELHLIHYSYGVNSTEKGDLSSESTVSRIRTEHFPLTLESARPSHTSQYLCASSDPAGANTEAFFGQGTRLTVV.

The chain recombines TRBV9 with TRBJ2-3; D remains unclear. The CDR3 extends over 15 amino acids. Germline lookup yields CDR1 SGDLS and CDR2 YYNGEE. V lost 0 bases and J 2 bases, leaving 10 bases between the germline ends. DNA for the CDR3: TGTGCCAGCAGCGTAGAACAGTTCACCACAGATACGCAGTATTTT. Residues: CASSVEQFTTDTQYF.

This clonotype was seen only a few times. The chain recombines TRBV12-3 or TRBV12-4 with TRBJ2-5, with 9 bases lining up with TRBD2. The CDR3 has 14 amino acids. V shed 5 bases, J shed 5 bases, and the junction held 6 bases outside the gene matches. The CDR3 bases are TGTGCCAGCAGTACCGCGGGGGGGGCGGAGACCCAGTACTTC. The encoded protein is CASSTAGGAETQYF.

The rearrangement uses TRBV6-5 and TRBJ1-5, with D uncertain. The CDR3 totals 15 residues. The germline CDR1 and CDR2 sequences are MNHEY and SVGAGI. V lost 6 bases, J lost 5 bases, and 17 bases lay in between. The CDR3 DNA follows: TGTGCCAGCAGCCCATCCGCACCCGGCTATCAGCCCCAGCATTTT. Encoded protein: CASSPSAPGYQPQHF.

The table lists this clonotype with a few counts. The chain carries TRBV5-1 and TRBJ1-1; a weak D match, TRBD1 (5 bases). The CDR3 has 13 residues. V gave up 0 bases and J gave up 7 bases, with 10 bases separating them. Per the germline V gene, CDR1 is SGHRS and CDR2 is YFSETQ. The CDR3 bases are TGCGCCAGCAGCTTGGGAACAGGAGATGAAGCTTTCTTT. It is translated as CASSLGTGDEAFF.

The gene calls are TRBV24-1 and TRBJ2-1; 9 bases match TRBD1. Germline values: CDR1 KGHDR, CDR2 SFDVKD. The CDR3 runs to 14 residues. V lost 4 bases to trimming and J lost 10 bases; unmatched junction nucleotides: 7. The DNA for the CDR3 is TGTGCCACCAGTGACAAGGGACAGGGCCAGGAGCAGTTCTTC. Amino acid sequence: CATSDKGQGQEQFF.

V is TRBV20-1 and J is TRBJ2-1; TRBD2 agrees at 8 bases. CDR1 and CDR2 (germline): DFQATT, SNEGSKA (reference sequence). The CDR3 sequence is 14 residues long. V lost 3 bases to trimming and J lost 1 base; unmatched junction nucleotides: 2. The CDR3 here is CSASPSGSYNEQFF. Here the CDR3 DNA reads TGCAGTGCTAGCCCTAGCGGGTCCTACAATGAGCAGTTCTTC.

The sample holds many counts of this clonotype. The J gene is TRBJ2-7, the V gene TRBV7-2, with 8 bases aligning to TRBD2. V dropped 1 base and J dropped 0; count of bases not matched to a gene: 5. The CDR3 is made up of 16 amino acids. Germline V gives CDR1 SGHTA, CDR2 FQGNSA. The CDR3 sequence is CASSLDSGGSSYEQYF. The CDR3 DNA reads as TGTGCCAGCAGCTTAGACTCGGGGGGGAGCTCCTACGAGCAGTACTTC.

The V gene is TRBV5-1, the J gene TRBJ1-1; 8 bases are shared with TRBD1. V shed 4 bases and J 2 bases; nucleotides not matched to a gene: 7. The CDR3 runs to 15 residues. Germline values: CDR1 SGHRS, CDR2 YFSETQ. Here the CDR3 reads CASSLDGQGNTEAFF. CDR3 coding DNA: TGCGCCAGCAGCCTTGATGGACAGGGAAACACTGAAGCTTTCTTT.